This TCR beta chain derives from a study of T cell responses to AZD1222 COVID-19 vaccine. Study information: Samples with a second dose at about 4 or about 12 weeks were pooled together.

The protocol was immunoSEQ multiplex PCR, while the TCRdb copy is restricted to in-frame clones and leaves out a portion. The table includes approximately 140,000 clones, 85% to 95% detected once. General observations from the study: Targeting of unmutated variant regions was reportedly seen in nearly half of spike-specific TCRs.

Note on this clone: Its antigen is unknown.

After removal of 4 bases from V and 8 bases from J, the junction contained 13 bases not matched to a gene. Germline-derived CDR1 and CDR2 are SGHTA and FQGNSA. The CDR3 contains 16 residues. The sequencing used peripheral blood, collected on day 0 of AZD1222 vaccination. The clonotype was recovered from an adult in good health. The chain carries TRBV7-2 and TRBJ2-1, with 8 bases fitting TRBD2. CDR3 nucleotides: TGTGCCAGCAGCTCCGAAAGTCCCGCCGGGAGGGATGAGCAGTTCTTC. This sequence encodes CASSSESPAGRDEQFF.